Sequencing of this T cell receptor (beta chain) was carried out in a study of T cells in Graves' hyperthyroidism and ophthalmopathy. Each person with ophthalmopathy scored at least 3 on the Clinical Activity Score, reached NOSPECS grade 4 or higher, and had been ill under 3 months. Study outcomes and limitations: Ophthalmopathy prediction by the model preceded onset by a median about 6 months.

Germline assignment: CDR1 SGHNT and CDR2 YYREEE (reference sequence). This CDR3 has 15 amino acids. The trim removed 6 bases at V and 4 bases at J, leaving 11 bases unmatched. TCR beta CDR3 regions were amplified from RNA transcripts. Researchers ran a first-round RT-PCR on the TCR CDR3 using the HTBI primer set. Each CDR3 protein gets one entry after TCRdb re-called the multiplex PCR reads with MiXCR. The table lists hundreds of thousands of distinct CDR3 sequences, 14% to 15% of them singletons, with about 4% in the top ten. This clonotype was seen at least ten times. What it recognizes is unknown. The TCR was taken from a woman between 40 and 55 years old with Graves' ophthalmopathy. The chain combines TRBV5-4 with TRBJ2-5; TRBD2 matches at 8 bases. Sequencing was done on a sample of blood. CDR3 protein: CASTHRTGGRETQYF. DNA for the CDR3: TGTGCCAGCACCCACCGGACGGGAGGGCGAGAGACCCAGTACTTC.